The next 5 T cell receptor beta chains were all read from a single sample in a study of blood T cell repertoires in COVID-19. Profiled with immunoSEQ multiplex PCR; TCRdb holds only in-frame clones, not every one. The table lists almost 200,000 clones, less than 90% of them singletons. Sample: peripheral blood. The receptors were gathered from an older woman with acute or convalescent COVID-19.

CDR3 amino acids: CAIGDTLGEKLFF. The CDR3 DNA reads TGTGCCATCGGGGACACATTAGGAGAAAAACTGTTTTTT. The chain carries TRBV10-3 and TRBJ1-4; D perhaps matches TRBD1 (6 bases). The CDR3 runs 13 residues. Germline CDR1 ENHRY, CDR2 SYGVKD. V was cut by 8 bases and J by 8 bases, with 15 bases left in between.

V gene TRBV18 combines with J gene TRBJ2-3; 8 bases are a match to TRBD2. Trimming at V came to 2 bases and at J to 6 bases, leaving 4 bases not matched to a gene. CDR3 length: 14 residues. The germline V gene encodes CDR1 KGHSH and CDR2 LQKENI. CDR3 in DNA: TGTGCCAGCTCACCAATAAGCGGGGGCGATACGCAGTATTTT. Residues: CASSPISGGDTQYF.

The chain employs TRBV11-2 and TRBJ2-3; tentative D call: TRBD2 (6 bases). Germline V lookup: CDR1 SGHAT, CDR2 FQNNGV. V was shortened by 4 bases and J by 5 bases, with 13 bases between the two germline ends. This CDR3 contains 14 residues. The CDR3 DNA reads TGTGCCAGCAGCTCGACTAGAGGGGAAGATACGCAGTATTTT. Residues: CASSSTRGEDTQYF.

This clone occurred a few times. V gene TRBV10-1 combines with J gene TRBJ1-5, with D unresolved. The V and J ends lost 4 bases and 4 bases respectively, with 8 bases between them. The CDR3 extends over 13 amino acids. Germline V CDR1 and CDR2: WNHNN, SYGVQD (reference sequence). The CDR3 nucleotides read TGCGCCAGCAGTGTAGAGGTAAATCAGCCCCAGCATTTT. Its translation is CASSVEVNQPQHF.

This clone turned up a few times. Written as DNA, the CDR3 is TGTGCCAGCAGACCCGGACAGCTCTATAATTCACCCCTCCACTTT. Translated: CASRPGQLYNSPLHF. The gene calls are TRBV4-2 and TRBJ1-6, with a weak D call TRBD1 (6 bases). Germline CDR1 and CDR2: LGHNA and YNFKEQ. Trimming took off 6 bases at V and 3 bases at J, with 12 bases between the two ends. This CDR3 region has 15 residues.